Listed below are T cell receptor beta chains from one sample, sequenced in a study of blood T cell repertoires in COVID-19. The data were produced by immunoSEQ multiplex PCR, yet TCRdb's version contains in-frame clones alone and is incomplete. The sample records some 70,000 clones, roughly 80% being singletons. The sample was peripheral blood. The receptors shown here come from a man aged 45-60 years with COVID-19, enrolled during active disease. Each CDR3 is given without its conserved first and last residue. Each record gives: J gene, V gene, CDR3 protein.

>TRBJ2-5|TRBV7-8
ASSPAGETQY
>TRBJ2-3|TRBV6-1
ASSETSGGSTDTQY
>TRBJ2-3|TRBV19
ASSIGRYTDTQY
>TRBJ1-1|TRBV30
AWTPGSNTEAF
>TRBJ1-2|TRBV14
ASSRDRKDGYT
>TRBJ2-5|TRBV27
ASSLGAPGETQY
>TRBJ2-5|TRBV6-1
ASSDWTGVEETQY
>TRBJ1-1|TRBV25-1
ASSAQGRQGEAF
>TRBJ2-5|TRBV7-3
ASSWTSGGAETQY
>TRBJ1-4|TRBV19
ASLRRGATNEKLF
>TRBJ2-5|TRBV2
ASSGTGRRETQY
>TRBJ2-1|TRBV3-1/TRBV3-2
ASSQLPGQGGYEQF
>TRBJ2-7|TRBV5-1
ASSWSQGAYYEQY
>TRBJ1-4|TRBV5-1
ASSLRGSGTNEKLF
>TRBJ2-4|TRBV27
ASSSLTGSWTKNIQY
>TRBJ2-3|TRBV6-5
ASSKLDTQY
>TRBJ1-1|TRBV10-3
AISYRKDTEAF
>TRBJ2-5|TRBV11-1
ASSHTSGGALETQY
>TRBJ1-5|TRBV19
ASSPHSPNDRENNQPQH
>TRBJ2-5|TRBV5-4
ASSLAGGNQETQY
>TRBJ1-2|TRBV5-1
ASSLERGLGYT
>TRBJ2-3|TRBV18
ASSPRRGVENTQY
>TRBJ2-2|TRBV5-1
ASSPGTFPGELF
>TRBJ1-4|TRBV10-1
ASSPDRGIEEKLF
>TRBJ1-6|TRBV15
ATSRGVPGQGDSPLH
>TRBJ2-3|TRBV18
ASSLRDYATDTQY
>TRBJ1-1|TRBV18
ASSEGQDTEAF
>TRBJ2-5|TRBV5-1
ASSLGRRLAGDHQETQY
>TRBJ2-7|TRBV5-4
ASSGGELYHEQY
>TRBJ2-6|TRBV7-3
ASSSQGAGANVLT
>TRBJ2-1|TRBV16
ASSQSSRGGNEQF
>TRBJ1-2|TRBV5-1
ASSVGQGVDGYT
>TRBJ2-2|TRBV4-1
ASSQDIGQGPTGELF
>TRBJ1-5|TRBV7-3
ASTIKTLPRDRAGSCQPQH
>TRBJ1-1|TRBV19
ASSTLLWGAGDAEAF